This passage covers 13 T cell receptor beta chains from one sample sequenced in a study of cytomegalovirus exposure and HLA in healthy donors. Use of 60 Vbeta and 13 Jbeta primers characterized the PCR. The table came from immunoSEQ multiplex PCR; TCRdb's copy has only in-frame clones and leaves some out. This table holds more than 120,000 clones, 75% to 90% found once. Source material: PBMCs. The receptors come from a woman in her twenties or thirties in good health and CMV-seronegative.

This clone was counted only a few times. The rearrangement joins TRBV6-5 to TRBJ2-2; 7 nucleotides line up with TRBD1. Looked up from germline, CDR1 is MNHEY and CDR2 is SVGAGI. The ends lost 5 bases at V and 5 bases at J; junction bases unmatched: 8. CDR3 length equals 15 residues. The CDR3: CASSPPDRDTGELFF. CDR3 coding DNA: TGTGCCAGCAGTCCACCCGACAGGGATACCGGGGAGCTGTTTTTT.

CDR3 nucleotides: TGTGCCAGCAGCTTATTTGGCGGGAGGCCCTCTCGAGAGCAGTTCTTC. Protein product: CASSLFGGRPSREQFF. V usage is TRBV7-3 and J usage is TRBJ2-1; 8 nucleotides align to TRBD2. The V segment lost 2 bases and the J segment 10 bases; nucleotides outside the gene matches: 13. This CDR3 region has 16 residues. The V gene's germline CDR1 is SGHTA and CDR2 FQGTGA.

The rearrangement links TRBV28 to TRBJ1-2; 7 bases agree with TRBD1. CDR1 is MDHEN, CDR2 SYDVKM, per germline. The CDR3 contains 18 residues. The V gene end was trimmed by 3 bases and the J gene end by 3 bases; junction bases not matched to a gene: 16. CDR3 residues: CASSLLTGRGVGDYGYTF. Written as DNA, the CDR3 is TGTGCCAGCAGTTTGCTGACAGGGAGAGGGGTTGGGGACTATGGCTACACCTTC.

Points on this clone: Compared with germline, one end of the junction differs, possibly owing to a read error. The rearrangement joins TRBV7-2 to TRBJ1-2; 11 nucleotides agree with TRBD1. The CDR3 is 18 amino acids. The germline CDR1 and CDR2 sequences are SGHTA and FQGNSA. The CDR3, as DNA: TGTGCCAACAGCTTTTTACCTAAGGACAGGGGGCATAACTATGGCTACACCTTC. It translates to CANSFLPKDRGHNYGYTF.

V usage is TRBV7-2 and J usage is TRBJ2-5; D not certain. The germline CDR1 and CDR2 sequences are SGHTA and FQGNSA. V was pared by 3 bases and J by 3 bases, with 11 bases between. The CDR3 length is 14 residues. CDR3 in DNA: TGTGCCAGCAGCTTTGGTAGTGGAGAAGAGACCCAGTACTTC. As protein: CASSFGSGEETQYF.

This chain joins TRBV27 and TRBJ2-3, with D tentatively TRBD2 (7 bases). Trimming left V 6 bases short and J 2 bases short, with 12 bases between. Germline V gene lookup returns CDR1 MNHEY and CDR2 SMNVEV (reference sequence). The CDR3 spans 14 residues. The CDR3 loop reads CASRGGLLTDTQYF. CDR3 in DNA: TGTGCCAGCAGGGGGGGGCTCCTCACAGATACGCAGTATTTT.

The chain joins TRBV10-3 to TRBJ2-7; 9 nucleotides line up with TRBD2. This CDR3 is built from 16 residues. The V gene end was trimmed by 0 bases and the J gene end by 1 base; junction bases not matched to a gene: 4. CDR1 is ENHRY and CDR2 is SYGVKD in the germline V gene. CDR3 protein: CAISESGTSSSYEQYF. CDR3 nucleotides: TGTGCCATCAGTGAGTCGGGGACTAGCAGTTCCTACGAGCAGTACTTC.

The chain couples TRBV7-2 to TRBJ2-2; the D is unclear. The CDR3 runs 16 residues. The germline gives CDR1 SGHTA, CDR2 FQGNSA. V dropped 4 bases and J dropped 6 bases, with 18 bases sitting between them. Written as DNA, the CDR3 is TGTGCCAGCAGCTCGGCAGGATACGGTTGGGCCGGGGAGCTGTTTTTT. Translating it yields CASSSAGYGWAGELFF.

This clone has just a few counts. The chain joins TRBV2 to TRBJ1-5; D is undetermined. Germline assignment: CDR1 SNHLY and CDR2 FYNNEI. V was trimmed by 5 bases and J by 7 bases, leaving 12 bases between them. The CDR3 loop spans 13 amino acids. DNA of the CDR3: TGTGCCAGCAGTCCCATCCTGGCCCAGCCCCAGCATTTT. Protein: CASSPILAQPQHF.

The gene calls are TRBV6-5 and TRBJ1-3, with 7 bases fitting TRBD1. The junction had 5 bases not matched to a gene; V was cut back by 6 bases and J by 0 bases. The CDR3 is 15 residues long. From germline, CDR1 is MNHEY and CDR2 SVGAGI. CDR3 bases: TGTGCCAGCAGGGGGACAGTTCACTCTGGAAACACCATATATTTT. Protein product: CASRGTVHSGNTIYF.

The genes are TRBV7-2 and TRBJ2-3; TRBD2 agrees at 8 bases. Germline CDR1 reads SGHTA; CDR2 reads FQGNSA. This CDR3 has 15 residues. With 2 bases clipped from V and 5 bases from J, the junction kept 6 bases outside the gene matches. CDR3 loop: CASSLQTGGLDTQYF. The CDR3 DNA is TGTGCCAGCAGCTTACAGACGGGGGGGCTAGATACGCAGTATTTT.

CDR3 nucleotide sequence: TGTGCCAGCAGCTTGGCGCCCGGACTAGCGGGAGAAGGCAACACCGGGGAGCTGTTTTTT. Its protein product is CASSLAPGLAGEGNTGELFF. This rearrangement joins TRBV5-4 to TRBJ2-2; 13 nucleotides align to TRBD2. This CDR3 has 20 amino acids. Germline CDR1 SGHNT, CDR2 YYREEE (reference sequence). V shed 0 bases and J 2 bases; nucleotides not matched to a gene: 10. The full variable domain, rest sourced from reference TRBV5-4 and TRBJ2-2, is ETGVTQSPTHLIKTRGQQVTLRCSSQSGHNTVSWYQQALGQGPQFIFQYYREEENGRGNFPPRFSGLQFPNYSSELNVNALELDDSALYLCASSLAPGLAGEGNTGELFFGEGSRLTVL.

This clone showed up just once. The chain combines TRBV5-1 with TRBJ2-1; tentatively, D is TRBD1 (6 bases). CDR1 SGHRS and CDR2 YFSETQ come from the germline V gene. The CDR3 loop spans 12 amino acids. The V gene lost 0 bases and the J gene lost 12 bases, with 10 bases spanning the gap. CDR3 bases: TGCGCCAGCAGCTTGGACGGCAGGGGGCAGTTCTTC. This sequence encodes CASSLDGRGQFF.